One sample yielded the 27 T cell receptor beta chains listed below, sequenced in a study of control samples from healthy donors and cancer patients. Sequencing was performed with immunoSEQ multiplex PCR; in TCRdb, only in-frame clones are kept and a portion is missing. Counted here are about 140,000 clones, 90% to 95% occurring once; the ten biggest clones make up over 10%. Sequencing was done on a sample of blood. All receptors come from a man aged 35 to 55 in good health.

This sequence joins TRBV2 and TRBJ1-4; D is unclear. Germline V gene data show CDR1 as SNHLY and CDR2 as FYNNEI. This CDR3 is 15 amino acids long. V was trimmed by 3 bases and J by 0 bases, leaving 8 bases between them. CDR3 nucleotide sequence: TGTGCCAGCAGTGAGGGGATTGCAACTAATGAAAAACTGTTTTTT. The encoded protein is CASSEGIATNEKLFF.

This chain joins TRBV5-4 and TRBJ2-2, with unresolved D. Looked up from germline, CDR1 is SGHNT and CDR2 is YYREEE (reference sequence). The CDR3 is 14 residues long. V was clipped by 1 base and J by 5 bases, with 9 bases between them. DNA for the CDR3: TGTGCCAGCAGCTTGACACGTGAAACCGGGGAGCTGTTTTTT. This encodes CASSLTRETGELFF.

The chain carries TRBV5-1 and TRBJ1-2, with 9 bases matching TRBD1. The CDR3 is 14 amino acids. With 4 bases clipped from V and 8 bases from J, the junction kept 9 bases outside the gene matches. Germline V gene data show CDR1 as SGHRS and CDR2 as YFSETQ. CDR3 nucleotide sequence: TGCGCCAGCAGCCCCCGGGACAGGGCAGAGGGCTACACCTTC. As protein: CASSPRDRAEGYTF.

V gene TRBV7-9 combines with J gene TRBJ1-2, with 7 nucleotides matching TRBD1. Germline values: CDR1 SEHNR, CDR2 FQNEAQ (reference sequence). This CDR3 has 14 residues. V lost 5 bases to trimming and J lost 6 bases; unmatched junction nucleotides: 9. CDR3: CASSPGGLADGYTF. CDR3 in DNA: TGTGCCAGCAGCCCAGGGGGGCTTGCAGATGGCTACACCTTC.

The chain links TRBV6-5 to TRBJ1-1; TRBD1 might be the D (5 bases). V was clipped by 0 bases and J by 4 bases, with 6 bases between them. The length of the CDR3 is 13 residues. Germline-derived CDR1 and CDR2 are MNHEY and SVGAGI. CDR3 bases: TGTGCCAGCAGTTACTCGGGGGGCACTGAAGCTTTCTTT. Translation: CASSYSGGTEAFF.

This chain connects TRBV5-1 to TRBJ1-1; 8 bases fit TRBD1. V lost 4 bases, J lost 1 base, and 3 bases stayed unmatched. The CDR3 runs 14 residues. The germline CDR1 and CDR2 sequences are SGHRS and YFSETQ. The DNA for the CDR3 is TGCGCCAGCAGCCCAGACAGGGGGAACACTGAAGCTTTCTTT. This encodes CASSPDRGNTEAFF.

The chain links TRBV11-2 to TRBJ1-6; D remains unclear. This CDR3 has 13 residues. With 0 bases removed from V and 9 bases from J, the gap between germline ends came to 6 bases. Germline assignment: CDR1 SGHAT and CDR2 FQNNGV. The CDR3 reads CASSLDPSSPLHF. CDR3 DNA sequence: TGTGCCAGCAGCTTAGATCCAAGTTCACCCCTCCACTTT.

The sample holds one count of this clone. This rearrangement joins TRBV12-3 or TRBV12-4 to TRBJ1-6; tentative D call: TRBD1 (5 bases). Trimming shortened V by 6 bases and J by 14 bases, and 17 bases separated the two germline ends. The CDR3 covers 13 residues. CDR3 loop: CASRPGPLTALHF. In nucleotides, the CDR3 is TGTGCCAGCAGACCGGGGCCCCTAACGGCCCTCCACTTT.

This rearrangement joins TRBV28 to TRBJ2-7, with 9 nucleotides matching TRBD1. CDR3 length: 15 amino acids. V dropped 6 bases and J dropped 4; count of bases not matched to a gene: 10. Germline CDR1 MDHEN, CDR2 SYDVKM. The DNA for the CDR3 is TGTGCCAGCAGCCTCCAGGAACAGGGGGCATACGAGCAGTACTTC. It specifies CASSLQEQGAYEQYF. Variable domain in full (rest from reference TRBV28 and TRBJ2-7): DVKVTQSSRYLVKRTGEKVFLECVQDMDHENMFWYRQDPGLGLRLIYFSYDVKMKEKGDIPEGYSVSREKKERFSLILESASTNQTSMYLCASSLQEQGAYEQYFGPGTRLTVT.

A single count supports this clone. The chain is built from TRBV5-6 and TRBJ2-3; tentatively, D is TRBD2 (5 bases). The ends were cut back, 1 base at V and 2 bases at J, with 11 bases in the middle. The germline CDR1 and CDR2 sequences are SGHDT and YYEEEE. This CDR3 region has 15 residues. The CDR3 is CASSLHGVHTDTQYF. Here the CDR3 DNA reads TGTGCCAGCAGCTTGCACGGGGTCCACACAGATACGCAGTATTTT. The full variable domain, rest sourced from reference TRBV5-6 and TRBJ2-3, is DAGVTQSPTHLIKTRGQQVTLRCSPKSGHDTVSWYQQALGQGPQFIFQYYEEEERQRGNFPDRFSGHQFPNYSSELNVNALLLGDSALYLCASSLHGVHTDTQYFGPGTRLTVL.

DNA of the CDR3: TGTGCCAGCAGCTCCGGCACAGATACGCAGTATTTT. Translated: CASSSGTDTQYF. This chain uses TRBV7-2 with TRBJ2-3; D is uncertain. V was trimmed by 4 bases and J by 1 base, leaving 3 bases between them. CDR3 length: 12 residues. The germline V gene has CDR1 SGHTA and CDR2 FQGNSA.

This sequence joins TRBV6-5 and TRBJ1-1; D unclear. V lost 2 bases, J lost 1 base, and 5 bases lay in between. Looked up from germline, CDR1 is MNHEY and CDR2 is SVGAGI. CDR3 length equals 13 residues. CDR3 nucleotides: TGTGCCAGCAGTTACGGAGAGAACACTGAAGCTTTCTTT. This translates into CASSYGENTEAFF.

The genes are TRBV4-2 and TRBJ1-4; tentatively, D is TRBD1 (5 bases). The germline V gene has CDR1 LGHNA and CDR2 YNFKEQ. This CDR3 is built from 14 residues. The ends were cut back, 5 bases at V and 1 base at J, with 8 bases in the middle. The CDR3 DNA sequence: TGTGCCAGCAGCGCTACAGGAACTAATGAAAAACTGTTTTTT. Its protein is CASSATGTNEKLFF.

This sequence joins TRBV3-1 (or the pseudogene TRBV3-2) and TRBJ2-7; 10 bases line up with TRBD1. Trimming took 2 bases from V and 6 from J; bases not matched to a gene: 4. The CDR3 sequence is 14 residues long. Germline CDR1 and CDR2: LGHDT and YNNKEL (reference sequence). The CDR3 coding sequence is TGTGCCAGCAGCCAAATGGGACAGGGGCGCGAGCAGTACTTC. This sequence encodes CASSQMGQGREQYF.

The gene calls are TRBV21-1 and TRBJ2-7. TRBV21-1 is deemed a pseudogene. The CDR3 has 14 residues. The DNA for the CDR3 is TGTGCCAGCAGCAAATCGTACGGGGACGGCGAGCAGTACTTC. Translating it yields CASSKSYGDGEQYF.

This rearrangement joins TRBV18 to TRBJ2-3, with 7 bases lining up with TRBD2. Germline V gives CDR1 KGHSH, CDR2 LQKENI. With 3 bases clipped from V and 4 bases from J, the junction kept 4 bases outside the gene matches. The CDR3 extends over 14 amino acids. CDR3 sequence: CASSPQAGSDTQYF. CDR3 in DNA: TGTGCCAGCTCACCCCAAGCGGGATCAGATACGCAGTATTTT.

The chain links TRBV28 to TRBJ1-6; D perhaps matches TRBD1 (5 bases). The CDR3 has 19 residues. CDR1 and CDR2 (germline): MDHEN, SYDVKM. V lost 2 bases and J lost 5, with 22 bases in between. The CDR3 DNA is TGTGCCAGCAGTTTAGTCCTTGGGGCCGCGGGGGATGATAATTCACCCCTCCACTTT. Protein: CASSLVLGAAGDDNSPLHF. The full variable domain, in which reference TRBV28 and TRBJ1-6 provide the parts outside the CDR3, is DVKVTQSSRYLVKRTGEKVFLECVQDMDHENMFWYRQDPGLGLRLIYFSYDVKMKEKGDIPEGYSVSREKKERFSLILESASTNQTSMYLCASSLVLGAAGDDNSPLHFGNGTRLTVT.

Here the CDR3 DNA reads TGTGCCAGCAGTTCCCTTTGGGACAGCTCTAACTATGGCTACACCTTC. Its protein is CASSSLWDSSNYGYTF. The rearrangement links TRBV6-5 to TRBJ1-2, with 7 bases lining up with TRBD1. V shed 4 bases and J 0 bases; nucleotides not matched to a gene: 8. CDR1 and CDR2 (germline): MNHEY, SVGAGI. This CDR3 has 16 amino acids.

The rearrangement links TRBV5-6 to TRBJ1-6; tentative D call: TRBD1 (5 bases). The V gene lost 0 bases and the J gene lost 9 bases, with 19 bases spanning the gap. This CDR3 is 17 amino acids long. CDR1 is SGHDT, CDR2 YYEEEE, per germline. CDR3 residues: CASSLDRTAWGGSPLHF. As DNA, the CDR3 is TGTGCCAGCAGCTTGGACCGGACGGCCTGGGGGGGTTCACCCCTCCACTTT.

This chain links TRBV5-1 with TRBJ2-3; D could derive from TRBD1 or TRBD2 (5 bases each). V was clipped by 0 bases and J by 4 bases, with 12 bases between them. CDR3 length equals 15 residues. Per germline, CDR1 SGHRS and CDR2 YFSETQ. The CDR3 region is CASSLGRGGSDTQYF. CDR3 nucleotides: TGCGCCAGCAGCTTGGGACGGGGCGGCTCAGATACGCAGTATTTT. Variable domain in full (rest from reference TRBV5-1 and TRBJ2-3): KAGVTQTPRYLIKTRGQQVTLSCSPISGHRSVSWYQQTPGQGLQFLFEYFSETQRNKGNFPGRFSGRQFSNSRSEMNVSTLELGDSALYLCASSLGRGGSDTQYFGPGTRLTVL.

V and J are TRBV13 and TRBJ2-4; 9 bases line up with TRBD1. Germline V gives CDR1 PRHDT, CDR2 FYEKMQ (reference sequence). The CDR3 has 15 amino acids. J was trimmed by 7 bases and V by 0 bases; bases with no gene match: 4. The CDR3 DNA reads as TGTGCCAGCAGCTTAGGACAGGGGGCAGGGAACATTCAGTACTTC. Its protein is CASSLGQGAGNIQYF.

This chain links TRBV9 with TRBJ2-3, with 15 nucleotides matching TRBD2. CDR1 SGDLS and CDR2 YYNGEE come from the germline V gene. After removal of 5 bases from V and 1 base from J, the junction contained 11 bases not matched to a gene. The CDR3 length is 19 residues. CDR3 DNA: TGTGCCAGCAGGCCGGGACTAGCGGGGGGAAGGTTCGGCACAGATACGCAGTATTTT. This gives the protein CASRPGLAGGRFGTDTQYF.

The sample holds a few counts of this clone. The gene calls are TRBV29-1 and TRBJ1-2, with a tentative D call TRBD1 (5 bases). The CDR3 consists of 15 residues. Trimming cost V 6 bases and J 6 bases, with 23 bases left between them. Germline-derived CDR1 and CDR2 are SQVTM and ANQGSEA. This CDR3 is CSVGDPRDGINGYTF. The DNA for the CDR3 is TGCAGCGTAGGCGATCCCCGGGACGGGATTAATGGCTACACCTTC.

The rearrangement uses TRBV9 and TRBJ2-3; 10 nucleotides agree with TRBD1. From germline, CDR1 is SGDLS and CDR2 YYNGEE. The CDR3 loop spans 16 amino acids. V dropped 3 bases and J dropped 7; count of bases not matched to a gene: 11. The CDR3 reads CASSARDRGIDHTQYF. The CDR3 DNA reads TGTGCCAGCAGCGCCAGGGACAGGGGTATCGACCATACGCAGTATTTT.

The chain recombines TRBV11-3 with TRBJ1-1; D is uncertain. Germline values: CDR1 SGHNT, CDR2 YENEEA. CDR3 length equals 12 residues. Trimming removed 1 base from V and 4 bases from J, with 4 bases in between. The CDR3 nucleotides read TGTGCCAGCAGCTTAGGGCCCACTGAAGCTTTCTTT. This translates into CASSLGPTEAFF.

This rearrangement joins TRBV28 to TRBJ2-2; D is undetermined. CDR1 and CDR2 from the germline V gene are MDHEN and SYDVKM. Trimming cost V 7 bases and J 4 bases, with 7 bases left between them. This CDR3 region has 12 residues. This CDR3 reads CASMESTGELFF. CDR3 in DNA: TGTGCCAGCATGGAAAGCACCGGGGAGCTGTTTTTT.

V gene TRBV6-2 or TRBV6-3 combines with J gene TRBJ2-3, with TRBD2 identical over 10 bases. The CDR3 sequence is 19 residues long. V lost 4 bases and J lost 2; bases outside the gene matches: 15. CDR1 is MNHEY and CDR2 is SVGEGT in the germline V gene. The CDR3 sequence is CASSFDVRTSGEYTDTQYF. The CDR3 nucleotides are TGTGCCAGCAGTTTTGATGTGAGAACTAGCGGGGAATACACAGATACGCAGTATTTT.